These T cell receptor beta chains were read from a single sample in a study of T cell responses to AZD1222 COVID-19 vaccine. Data came from immunoSEQ multiplex PCR; TCRdb stores just in-frame clones and leaves some out. Of 90,000 to 130,000 clones in the sample, approximately 90% were seen once. The starting material was peripheral blood, obtained on day 0 of AZD1222 vaccination. These receptors were collected from an adult in good health. CDR3s include the opening cysteine and the closing phenylalanine or tryptophan. D genes are given only for firm matches. Clone size is given for some rows only: seen once, a few or many times, or a class if the clone is expanded.

j_call clone_size v_call d_call cdr3_nt cdr3_aa
TRBJ2-4 NA TRBV27 NA TGTGCCAGCAGCCAGGGTGCCAAAAACATTCAGTACTTC CASSQGAKNIQYF
TRBJ1-5 once TRBV30 NA TGTGCCTGGAGTGACTTAGGGAATCAGCCCCAGCATTTT CAWSDLGNQPQHF
TRBJ2-4 NA TRBV21-1 NA TGTGCCAGCACCCTAAGTAGGGTATGGGACATTCAGTACTTC CASTLSRVWDIQYF
TRBJ2-1 many TRBV6-4 NA TGTGCCAGCAGTCTAGGCTATCACAATGAGCAGTTCTTC CASSLGYHNEQFF
TRBJ1-2 NA TRBV7-5 NA TGTGTCAGAAGCTTAATGGCGGGCCGGGATTGCTACACCTTC CVRSLMAGRDCYTF
TRBJ1-1 NA TRBV30 NA TGTGCCTGGAGTGTTTCTGGGTGGGGGGAGAACACTGAAGCTTTCTTT CAWSVSGWGENTEAFF
TRBJ2-3 NA TRBV12-3/TRBV12-4 NA TGTGCCAGCCTCCGGGACAGCACAGATACGCAGTATTTT CASLRDSTDTQYF
TRBJ1-1 once TRBV11-2 NA TGTGCCAGCAGCTCGGCGAACACTGAAGCTTTCTTT CASSSANTEAFF
TRBJ2-7 NA TRBV11-2 TRBD2 TGTGCCAGCAGCCGGGGGGGATTCGCCGAGCAGTACTTC CASSRGGFAEQYF
TRBJ1-6 NA TRBV28 NA TGTGCCAGCAGTATTGACAGGTTGAATTCACCCCTCCACTTT CASSIDRLNSPLHF
TRBJ2-7 NA TRBV29-1 NA TGCAGCGTCTTAGGAGGGACCGCAGCCTACGAGCAGTACTTC CSVLGGTAAYEQYF
TRBJ1-1 NA TRBV5-1 TRBD1 TGCGCCAGCAGCCCGTCGACAGGGGTGAACACTGAAGCTTTCTTT CASSPSTGVNTEAFF
TRBJ1-1 NA TRBV10-3 TRBD1 TGTGCCATCAGTGCACCGGGACAGGGGGCTAGCACTGAAGCTTTCTTT CAISAPGQGASTEAFF
TRBJ1-4 NA TRBV5-4 NA TGTGCCAGCAGCTTGGGCGAACTGTCAACTAATGAAAAACTGTTTTTT CASSLGELSTNEKLFF
TRBJ1-2 NA TRBV28 TRBD1 TGTGCCAGCAGCCTGACAGGGAACGGCTACACCTTC CASSLTGNGYTF
TRBJ1-2 NA TRBV19 NA TGTGCCAGTAGTATCCACAGGGATGGCTACACCTTC CASSIHRDGYTF
TRBJ2-7 NA TRBV7-9 NA TGTGCCAGCAGCGCGAGTAGCTTTGCCCGGGGCGAGCAGTACTTC CASSASSFARGEQYF
TRBJ1-1 NA TRBV11-2 TRBD1 TGTGCCAGCACCTATACAGGGGGCAGAACTGAAGCTTTCTTT CASTYTGGRTEAFF
TRBJ2-1 NA TRBV11-2 NA TGTGCCAGCAGCTTAGATATCGGCGGGGAACTGGGCAATGAGCAGTTCTTC CASSLDIGGELGNEQFF
TRBJ1-2 NA TRBV18 NA TGTGCCAGCTCACCACCTGGGTACAGGGATGGCTACACCTTC CASSPPGYRDGYTF
TRBJ1-1 once TRBV24-1 TRBD1 TGTGCCACCAGGGGGACAGGGGCGAACACTGAAGCTTTCTTT CATRGTGANTEAFF
TRBJ1-5 NA TRBV25-1 NA TGTGCCAGCAGTGAAGCTTATAGCAATCAGCCCCAGCATTTT CASSEAYSNQPQHF
TRBJ2-7 NA TRBV3-1/TRBV3-2 NA TGTGCCAGCAGCCAAGATCGGACCACCTACGAGCAGTACTTC CASSQDRTTYEQYF
TRBJ1-4 NA TRBV14 NA TGTGCCAGCAGCCCTTCGGTCCCTCGAGAAAAACTGTTTTTT CASSPSVPREKLFF
TRBJ2-7 once TRBV27 NA TGTGCCAGCAGTTCACAGGGTAATTCCTACGAGCAGTACTTC CASSSQGNSYEQYF
TRBJ1-1 NA TRBV5-6 NA TGTGCCAGCAGCTTGAGGTACACTGAAGCTTTCTTT CASSLRYTEAFF
TRBJ1-4 NA TRBV2 NA TGTGCCAGCCCCCCCCGGGCTACTAATGAAAAACTGTTTTTT CASPPRATNEKLFF
TRBJ2-1 NA TRBV7-9 NA TGTGCCAGCAGCAATGGTGGAGGCTCCTACAATGAGCAGTTCTTC CASSNGGGSYNEQFF
TRBJ1-2 NA TRBV2 TRBD1 TGTGCCAGCAGTCGGGACAGGGAGATAGGAGGCTACACCTTC CASSRDREIGGYTF
TRBJ1-5 NA TRBV7-2 TRBD1 TGTGCCAGCAGCTTAGATGCAGGGGGCTCGAGACAGCCCCAGCATTTT CASSLDAGGSRQPQHF
TRBJ2-3 NA TRBV11-3 NA TGTGCCAGCAGCTTAGGCCAGCGTAACACAGATACGCAGTATTTT CASSLGQRNTDTQYF
TRBJ2-7 NA TRBV12-5 NA TGTGCTAGTGGCCCCCCCCGCGGACCGTCCTACGAGCAGTACTTC CASGPPRGPSYEQYF
TRBJ1-6 NA TRBV12-5 NA TGTGCTAGTGGTTTGAATCAGTGGTCACCCCTCCACTTT CASGLNQWSPLHF
TRBJ2-2 NA TRBV7-6 NA TGTGCCAGCAGCTTAGCAACCGGGACACAAGCGAACACCGGGGAGCTGTTTTTT CASSLATGTQANTGELFF
TRBJ2-2 once TRBV7-3 TRBD1 TGTGCCAGCAGCAAACGGGACAGGGGATCGACCGGGGAGCTGTTTTTT CASSKRDRGSTGELFF
TRBJ1-5 NA TRBV28 NA TGTGCCAGCACCGCTGGGCCTCAGCCCCAGCATTTT CASTAGPQPQHF
TRBJ1-4 NA TRBV3-1/TRBV3-2 TRBD1 TGTGCCAGCAGCGCCCGACAGGGTGGTAATGAAAAACTGTTTTTT CASSARQGGNEKLFF